This paragraph covers one T cell receptor beta chain sequence. Its antigen is currently unknown. These data originate in a study of T cell responses to AZD1222 COVID-19 vaccine. Across the whole study: Whether given at about 4 or about 12 weeks, second doses were pooled.

CDR1 and CDR2 (germline): LNHDA, SQIVND (reference sequence). J lost 3 bases, V lost 3 bases, and 5 bases had no gene match. This CDR3 has 15 amino acids. The protocol was immunoSEQ multiplex PCR, while the TCRdb copy is restricted to in-frame clones and leaves out a portion. The sample yields roughly 97,000 clones, 88% seen once. Study conclusions and caveats: Receipt of two AZD1222 doses was followed by a rise in Spike-specific TCR breadth and depth. Clonal diversity was possibly underestimated, and the donors were mostly white British, with more females.

The TCR sequence derives from an adult in good health. V gene TRBV19 combines with J gene TRBJ1-5; 7 bases align to TRBD1. The sequencing used peripheral blood, collected on day 0 of AZD1222 vaccination. The CDR3: CASSMFDRDNQPQHF. The DNA of the CDR3 is TGTGCCAGTAGTATGTTCGACAGGGACAATCAGCCCCAGCATTTT. Combining the CDR3 with reference TRBV19 and TRBJ1-5 gives the whole variable domain DGGITQSPKYLFRKEGQNVTLSCEQNLNHDAMYWYRQDPGQGLRLIYYSQIVNDFQKGDIAEGYSVSREKKESFPLTVTSAQKNPTAFYLCASSMFDRDNQPQHFGDGTRLSIL.